This T cell receptor beta chain was identified in a study of metastatic and nonmetastatic thyroid tumors. As for the study in general: Repertoires from blood and tumor or nodule tissue of malignant and benign thyroid patients were compared.

Study-level findings and limits: Reportedly, malignant thyroid tumors had significantly higher TCR beta diversity than benign nodules, in blood and tumor.

This clone came up a few times. No antigen is known for it. TCRdb re-called the PCR reads through MiXCR. In the table there are roughly 15,000 clones, approximately 20% of which are singletons. All patients were untreated before thyroid surgery. The receptor comes from a female donor with papillary thyroid cancer or a benign thyroid nodule (not recorded which). Some clones in this sample may be carry-over from other donors' samples. The sample was adjacent normal tissue.

CDR3 amino acids: CASSTGGEKLFF. CDR3 coding DNA: TGTGCCAGCTCGACGGGGGGTGAAAAACTGTTTTTT. The V call is TRBV6-1, the J call TRBJ1-4, with D possibly matching TRBD1 (5 bases). With 8 bases removed from V and 7 bases from J, the gap between germline ends came to 11 bases. The CDR3 is 12 residues long. The germline V gene encodes CDR1 MNHNS and CDR2 SASEGT.